A single sample gave rise to the 27 T cell receptor beta chains below, sequenced in a study of a mutant IDH1 vaccine in newly diagnosed glioma. Libraries were prepared by immunoSEQ multiplex PCR; TCRdb keeps only in-frame clonotypes and omits some of them. The sample records 90,000 to 100,000 clones, roughly 91% being singletons. Time point specified: week 47, end of study. Vaccination comprised doses that each held 300 ug of mutant IDH1 20-mer peptide, plus topical imiquimod. These receptors' antigens are unknown. The sample here was PBMCs, taken from a glioma patient whose treatment included an IDH1 peptide vaccine. These receptors were obtained from a woman aged 45 to 65 with glioma.

The chain is built from TRBV6-1 and TRBJ2-7, with D perhaps TRBD1 or TRBD2 (5 bases each). The CDR3 loop spans 14 amino acids. V lost 4 bases to trimming and J lost 2 bases, with 12 bases between them. Germline V lookup: CDR1 MNHNS, CDR2 SASEGT. DNA for the CDR3: TGTGCCAGCAGTGCGGGACCAGGAACCTACGAGCAGTACTTC. This sequence encodes CASSAGPGTYEQYF.

This clone was seen only once. This chain links TRBV5-1 with TRBJ2-3, with a possible D match to TRBD2 (6 bases). V gave up 0 bases and J gave up 5 bases, with 13 bases separating them. CDR1 is SGHRS, CDR2 YFSETQ, per germline. This CDR3 has 15 residues. This chain's CDR3 is CASSLAGNGRDTQYF. CDR3 nucleotides: TGCGCCAGCAGCTTGGCGGGTAACGGGAGAGATACGCAGTATTTT.

V is TRBV7-9 and J is TRBJ2-2, with unresolved D. The CDR3 contains 12 residues. Germline V gene data show CDR1 as SEHNR and CDR2 as FQNEAQ (reference sequence). V was clipped by 5 bases and J by 3 bases, with 4 bases between them. The CDR3 DNA reads as TGTGCCAGCAGCCTGGACACCGGGGAGCTGTTTTTT. Residues: CASSLDTGELFF.

The chain links TRBV6-5 to TRBJ1-6; D remains unclear. The V gene's germline CDR1 is MNHEY and CDR2 SVGAGI. The CDR3 has 15 residues. With 10 bases removed from V and 7 bases from J, the gap between germline ends came to 20 bases. CDR3 sequence (DNA): TGTGCCACCCTGGACGGGTCTGGAAGGAATTCACCCCTCCACTTT. It translates to CATLDGSGRNSPLHF.

In its sample, this clone was seen once. The V and J genes are TRBV9 and TRBJ2-7; a possible D gene is TRBD2 (6 bases). Trimming took off 3 bases at V and 6 bases at J, with 19 bases between the two ends. The CDR3 sequence is 15 residues long. Per the germline V gene, CDR1 is SGDLS and CDR2 is YYNGEE. CDR3 in amino acids: CASSAVGRRGGEQYF. CDR3 in DNA: TGTGCCAGCAGCGCCGTAGGACGGAGGGGCGGCGAGCAGTACTTC.

This clone was picked up one time. This chain joins TRBV18 and TRBJ2-7, with D perhaps matching TRBD2 (6 bases). Trimming removed 0 bases at V and 2 bases at J, with 8 bases between. Germline V CDR1 and CDR2: KGHSH, LQKENI. The CDR3 runs 14 residues. The DNA of the CDR3 is TGTGCCAGCTCACCACCCCCGGGGGCCTACGAGCAGTACTTC. Amino acid sequence: CASSPPPGAYEQYF.

The chain has TRBV10-1 and TRBJ2-7; TRBD1 matches 7 bases. The CDR3 is 13 amino acids. Trimming cost V 3 bases and J 9 bases; bases outside gene matches: 8. Germline CDR1 reads WNHNN; CDR2 reads SYGVQD (reference sequence). CDR3 in amino acids: CASSDRDRDGQYF. In DNA form, the CDR3 reads TGCGCCAGCAGTGACCGAGACAGGGACGGGCAGTACTTC.

The V and J genes are TRBV11-2 and TRBJ1-4; 7 nucleotides agree with TRBD1. The germline V gene has CDR1 SGHAT and CDR2 FQNNGV. This CDR3 has 15 amino acids. V lost 5 bases to trimming and J lost 7 bases; unmatched junction nucleotides: 10. CDR3 amino acids: CASSTNTGDGEKLFF. In DNA form, the CDR3 reads TGTGCCAGCAGCACCAACACAGGGGATGGTGAAAAACTGTTTTTT.

This clone occurred once. The chain uses TRBV2 and TRBJ2-2, with 14 positions matching TRBD2. CDR1 and CDR2 (germline): SNHLY, FYNNEI. This CDR3 comprises 17 residues. The junction had 7 bases not matched to a gene; V was cut back by 7 bases and J by 3 bases. The CDR3: CASNGLAGGVDTGELFF. The CDR3 region has the DNA TGTGCCAGCAATGGACTAGCGGGAGGAGTTGACACCGGGGAGCTGTTTTTT.

This chain links TRBV6-5 with TRBJ1-2; no reliable D call. V lost 0 bases, J lost 6 bases, and 11 bases lay in between. This CDR3 region has 14 residues. Germline V gives CDR1 MNHEY, CDR2 SVGAGI. This CDR3 reads CASSYSFDGDGYTF. The CDR3 nucleotides are TGTGCCAGCAGTTACTCCTTTGATGGGGATGGCTACACCTTC.

The sample holds one count of this clone. This chain links TRBV10-3 with TRBJ2-5; 10 bases line up with TRBD1. The end of the DNA is better explained by TRBJ2-7, so the J call may be wrong. This CDR3 has 13 amino acids. The germline V gene encodes CDR1 ENHRY and CDR2 SYGVKD. The CDR3 DNA reads as TGTGCCATCAAGGGACAGGGGTCCTACGAGCAGTACTTC. Amino acids: CAIKGQGSYEQYF.

CDR3 in DNA: TGTGCCAGTAGTCCTAGCGGCAGCTCCTACAATGAGCAGTTCTTC. Protein sequence: CASSPSGSSYNEQFF. The J gene is TRBJ2-1, the V gene TRBV19; 7 bases fit TRBD2. Trimming took 5 bases from V and 0 from J; bases not matched to a gene: 4. Germline lookup yields CDR1 LNHDA and CDR2 SQIVND (reference sequence). The CDR3 runs 15 residues. Full variable domain (outside the CDR3, taken from reference TRBV19 and TRBJ2-1): DGGITQSPKYLFRKEGQNVTLSCEQNLNHDAMYWYRQDPGQGLRLIYYSQIVNDFQKGDIAEGYSVSREKKESFPLTVTSAQKNPTAFYLCASSPSGSSYNEQFFGPGTRLTVL.

The rearrangement uses TRBV7-8 and TRBJ2-1; D not resolved. The CDR3 covers 12 residues. Trimming cost V 4 bases and J 8 bases, with 9 bases left between them. Germline CDR1 reads SGHVS; CDR2 reads FQNEAQ. DNA for the CDR3: TGTGCCAGCAGCTCGGCCCTGTATGAGCAGTTCTTC. Its translation: CASSSALYEQFF.

V is TRBV19 and J is TRBJ2-1; 8 bases match TRBD2. The V segment lost 8 bases and the J segment 5 bases; nucleotides outside the gene matches: 11. This CDR3 is built from 15 residues. The germline V gene encodes CDR1 LNHDA and CDR2 SQIVND (reference sequence). As DNA, the CDR3 is TGTGCCAGTTCGACAGCGGGAGCCAATAACAATGAGCAGTTCTTC. It codes for CASSTAGANNNEQFF.

Details on this clone: The same CDR3 also results from other DNA sequences found in this sample. The V call is TRBV6-5, the J call TRBJ2-7; D is undetermined. The CDR3 contains 12 residues. CDR1 MNHEY and CDR2 SVGAGI come from the germline V gene. V shed 5 bases and J shed 3 bases, with 8 bases lying between them. CDR3 DNA sequence: TGTGCCAGCAGTCCTACCGGCTACGAGCAGTACTTC. Translation gives CASSPTGYEQYF.

This clone was counted once. V and J are TRBV14 and TRBJ2-3; a possible D gene is TRBD1 (5 bases). The CDR3 has 13 amino acids. Trimming pared 0 bases from V and 7 bases from J, leaving 8 bases between. Germline V CDR1 and CDR2: SGHDN, FVKESK. The CDR3 sequence is CASSQDQGYTQYF. The CDR3 coding sequence is TGTGCCAGCAGCCAAGACCAGGGTTATACGCAGTATTTT.

The chain uses TRBV28 and TRBJ1-5; tentative D call: TRBD1 (6 bases). The CDR3 covers 12 residues. Germline values: CDR1 MDHEN, CDR2 SYDVKM. Written as DNA, the CDR3 is TGTGCGGGCCAGGGGAGGAATCAGCCCCAGCATTTT. Its translation is CAGQGRNQPQHF.

The table lists this clone with a few counts. The V call is TRBV29-1, the J call TRBJ2-7, with a tentative D call TRBD2 (6 bases). The germline V gene encodes CDR1 SQVTM and CDR2 ANQGSEA. The V end lost 7 bases, the J end lost 7 bases, and 17 bases lay between the germline ends. This CDR3 is built from 12 residues. The CDR3 loop reads CSAPTSGWEQYF. The CDR3 region has the DNA TGCAGCGCCCCGACTAGTGGTTGGGAGCAGTACTTC.

The chain has TRBV11-3 and TRBJ2-7; a weak D match, TRBD2 (6 bases). CDR1 is SGHNT, CDR2 YENEEA, per germline. Trimming shortened V by 1 base and J by 3 bases, and 13 bases separated the two germline ends. CDR3 length: 15 residues. The DNA of the CDR3 is TGTGCCAGCAGCTTAGGAAGCGGGCCCTACTACGAGCAGTACTTC. This sequence encodes CASSLGSGPYYEQYF. Supplemented by reference TRBV11-3 and TRBJ2-7, the full variable domain reads EAGVVQSPRYKIIEKKQPVAFWCNPISGHNTLYWYLQNLGQGPELLIRYENEEAVDDSQLPKDRFSAERLKGVDSTLKIQPAELGDSAVYLCASSLGSGPYYEQYFGPGTRLTVT.

As for this clone: The CDR3 does not close with the conserved phenylalanine or tryptophan, likely indicating a read error. The chain carries TRBV7-2 and TRBJ2-4, with 7 positions matching TRBD1. The CDR3 runs to 19 residues. Trimming at V came to 1 base and at J to 0 bases, leaving 12 bases not matched to a gene. Germline V lookup: CDR1 SGHTA, CDR2 FQGNSA. The CDR3 here is CASSLEGQWSVSAKNIQYS. DNA for the CDR3: TGTGCCAGCAGCTTAGAGGGACAGTGGTCCGTCTCAGCCAAAAACATTCAGTACTCC.

The genes are TRBV18 and TRBJ2-5; D perhaps matches TRBD2 (6 bases). The CDR3 covers 14 residues. V was pared by 6 bases and J by 0 bases, with 11 bases between. The germline CDR1 and CDR2 sequences are KGHSH and LQKENI. The CDR3 reads CASSRELYQETQYF. The CDR3 DNA is TGTGCCAGCTCCCGGGAGTTGTACCAAGAGACCCAGTACTTC.

V gene TRBV15 combines with J gene TRBJ1-5; D might be TRBD1 (5 bases). Germline V CDR1 and CDR2: LNHNV, YYDKDF (reference sequence). V lost 3 bases, J lost 4 bases, and 16 bases lay in between. The CDR3 totals 16 residues. The CDR3 DNA reads as TGTGCCACCAGCAGGACTAACCAACGGGGGAATCAGCCCCAGCATTTT. Translated, it gives CATSRTNQRGNQPQHF.

The chain links TRBV18 to TRBJ1-5, with D perhaps matching TRBD1 (6 bases). The CDR3 runs to 15 residues. Germline V lookup: CDR1 KGHSH, CDR2 LQKENI. V was cut by 3 bases and J by 0 bases, with 9 bases left in between. CDR3 region: CASSPDRNSNQPQHF. CDR3 DNA sequence: TGTGCCAGCTCACCGGACAGAAATAGCAATCAGCCCCAGCATTTT.

The genes are TRBV7-6 and TRBJ2-7, with 10 bases fitting TRBD1. Trimming cost V 0 bases and J 0 bases; bases outside gene matches: 5. This CDR3 contains 17 residues. Germline V gives CDR1 SGHVS, CDR2 FNYEAQ. The CDR3 loop reads CASSLAGTGASSYEQYF. Here the CDR3 DNA reads TGTGCCAGCAGCTTAGCAGGGACAGGGGCAAGCTCCTACGAGCAGTACTTC. The entire variable domain, with the rest obtained from reference TRBV7-6 and TRBJ2-7, is as follows: GAGVSQSPRYKVTKRGQDVALRCDPISGHVSLYWYRQALGQGPEFLTYFNYEAQQDKSGLPNDRFSAERPEGSISTLTIQRTEQRDSAMYRCASSLAGTGASSYEQYFGPGTRLTVT.

This clone was found a few times. J is TRBJ1-3 and V is TRBV4-1, with D possibly TRBD1 on 6 matching bases. Germline V CDR1 and CDR2: MGHRA, YSYEKL. The CDR3 contains 16 residues. Trimming left V 3 bases short and J 3 bases short, with 15 bases between. This CDR3 is CASSQADRANGNTIYF. The CDR3 DNA reads as TGCGCCAGCAGCCAGGCGGACAGAGCTAATGGAAACACCATATATTTT.

Note on this clone: Other DNA sequences within the sample encode an identical CDR3. The chain links TRBV4-2 to TRBJ2-3; D is unclear. Germline CDR1 LGHNA, CDR2 YNFKEQ. Trimming took 0 bases from V and 1 from J, leaving 5 bases between them. CDR3 length equals 14 residues. The CDR3 sequence: CASSQDWGTDTQYF. CDR3 DNA: TGTGCCAGCAGCCAAGACTGGGGCACAGATACGCAGTATTTT.

The rearrangement joins TRBV13 to TRBJ1-1; D not resolved. Between the trimmed V and J ends, which lost 3 bases and 1 base, there was a span of 6 bases. This CDR3 is 13 amino acids long. CDR1 is PRHDT and CDR2 is FYEKMQ in the germline V gene (reference sequence). CDR3 in amino acids: CASSLAPNTEAFF. In nucleotides, the CDR3 is TGTGCCAGCAGCTTGGCACCGAACACTGAAGCTTTCTTT.